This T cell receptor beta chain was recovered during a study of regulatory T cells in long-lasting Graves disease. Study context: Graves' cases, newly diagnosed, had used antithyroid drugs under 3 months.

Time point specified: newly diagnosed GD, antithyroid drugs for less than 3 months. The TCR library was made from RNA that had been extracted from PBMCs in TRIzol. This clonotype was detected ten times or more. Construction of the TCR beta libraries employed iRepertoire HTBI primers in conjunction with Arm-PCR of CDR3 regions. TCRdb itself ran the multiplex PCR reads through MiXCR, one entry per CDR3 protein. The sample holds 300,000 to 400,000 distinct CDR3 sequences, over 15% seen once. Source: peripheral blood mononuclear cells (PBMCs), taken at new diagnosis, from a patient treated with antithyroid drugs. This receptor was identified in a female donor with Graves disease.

The CDR3 protein is CASSLGVGGLLNEQFF. The CDR3 DNA sequence: TGTGCCAGCAGCTTAGGAGTGGGAGGGCTTTTAAATGAGCAGTTCTTC. V usage is TRBV7-6 and J usage is TRBJ2-1, with 7 positions matching TRBD2. This CDR3 is 16 amino acids long. Germline assignment: CDR1 SGHVS and CDR2 FNYEAQ. After removal of 1 base from V and 7 bases from J, the junction contained 10 bases not matched to a gene.